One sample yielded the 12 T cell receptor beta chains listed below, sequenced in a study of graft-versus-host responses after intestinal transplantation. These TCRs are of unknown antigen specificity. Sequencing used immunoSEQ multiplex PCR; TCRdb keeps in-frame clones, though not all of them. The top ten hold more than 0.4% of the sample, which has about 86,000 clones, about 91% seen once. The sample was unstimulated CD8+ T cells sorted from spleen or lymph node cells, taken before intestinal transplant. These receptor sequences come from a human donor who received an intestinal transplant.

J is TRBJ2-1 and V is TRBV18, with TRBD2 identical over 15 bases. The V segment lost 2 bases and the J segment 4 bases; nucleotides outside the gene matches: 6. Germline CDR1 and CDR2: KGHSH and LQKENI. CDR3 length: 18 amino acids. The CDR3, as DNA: TGTGCCAGCTCACCAGGGACTAGCGGGGGGAAAATTTACAATGAGCAGTTCTTC. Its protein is CASSPGTSGGKIYNEQFF. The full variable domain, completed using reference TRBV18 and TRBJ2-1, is NAGVMQNPRHLVRRRGQEARLRCSPMKGHSHVYWYRQLPEEGLKFMVYLQKENIIDESGMPKERFSAEFPKEGPSILRIQQVVRGDSAAYFCASSPGTSGGKIYNEQFFGPGTRLTVL.

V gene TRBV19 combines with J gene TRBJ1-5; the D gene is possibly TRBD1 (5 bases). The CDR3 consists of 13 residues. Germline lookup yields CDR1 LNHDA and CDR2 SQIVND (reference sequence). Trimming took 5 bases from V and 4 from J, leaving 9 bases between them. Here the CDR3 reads CASSDSLNQPQHF. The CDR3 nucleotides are TGTGCCAGTAGTGACAGCCTAAATCAGCCCCAGCATTTT.

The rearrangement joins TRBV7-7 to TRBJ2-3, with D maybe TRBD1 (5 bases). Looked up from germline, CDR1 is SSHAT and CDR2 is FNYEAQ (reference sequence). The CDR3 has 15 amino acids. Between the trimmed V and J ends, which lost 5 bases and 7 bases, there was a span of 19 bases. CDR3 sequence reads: CASSPGFSPTHTQYF. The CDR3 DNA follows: TGTGCCAGCAGCCCAGGGTTCTCTCCCACCCATACGCAGTATTTT.

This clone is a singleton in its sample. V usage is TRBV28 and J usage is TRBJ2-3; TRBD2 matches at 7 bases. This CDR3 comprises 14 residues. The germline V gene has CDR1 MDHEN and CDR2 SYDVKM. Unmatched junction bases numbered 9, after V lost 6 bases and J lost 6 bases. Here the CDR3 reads CASSPRTRFDTQYF. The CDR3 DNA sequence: TGTGCCAGCAGCCCCCGGACTAGGTTTGATACGCAGTATTTT.

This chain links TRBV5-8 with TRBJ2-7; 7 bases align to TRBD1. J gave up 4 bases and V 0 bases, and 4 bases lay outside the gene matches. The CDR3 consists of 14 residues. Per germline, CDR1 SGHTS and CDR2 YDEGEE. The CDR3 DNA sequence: TGTGCCAGCAGCTTGGATCCAGGGGGTTACGAGCAGTACTTC. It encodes CASSLDPGGYEQYF.

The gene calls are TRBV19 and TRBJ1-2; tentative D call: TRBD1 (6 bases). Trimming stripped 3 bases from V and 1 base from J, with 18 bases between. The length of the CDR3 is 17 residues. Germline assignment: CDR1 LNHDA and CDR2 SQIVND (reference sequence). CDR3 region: CASSMFVRDTINYGYTF. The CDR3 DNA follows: TGTGCCAGTAGTATGTTCGTTCGGGACACGATTAACTATGGCTACACCTTC.

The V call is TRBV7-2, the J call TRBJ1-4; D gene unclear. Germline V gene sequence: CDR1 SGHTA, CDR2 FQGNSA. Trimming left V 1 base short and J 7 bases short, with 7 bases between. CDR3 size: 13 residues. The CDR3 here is CASSLGAGEKLFF. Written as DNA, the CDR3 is TGTGCCAGCAGCTTAGGGGCCGGTGAAAAACTGTTTTTT.

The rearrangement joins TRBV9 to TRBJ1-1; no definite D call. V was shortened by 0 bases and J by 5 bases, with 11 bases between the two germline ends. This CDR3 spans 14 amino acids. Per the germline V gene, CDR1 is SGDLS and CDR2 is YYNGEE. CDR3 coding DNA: TGTGCCAGCAGCGTAGCAGAGGGCCGAACTGAAGCTTTCTTT. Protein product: CASSVAEGRTEAFF.

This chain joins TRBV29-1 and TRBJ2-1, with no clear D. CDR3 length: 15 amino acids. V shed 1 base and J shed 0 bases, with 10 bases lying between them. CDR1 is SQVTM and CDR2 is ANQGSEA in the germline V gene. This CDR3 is CSVEGDTSSYNEQFF. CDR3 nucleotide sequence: TGCAGCGTTGAAGGCGACACGAGCTCCTACAATGAGCAGTTCTTC.

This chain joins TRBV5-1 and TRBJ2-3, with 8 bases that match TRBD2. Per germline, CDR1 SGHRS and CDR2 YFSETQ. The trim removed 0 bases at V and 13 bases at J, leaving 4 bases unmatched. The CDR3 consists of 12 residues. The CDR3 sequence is CASSLAGGDEYF. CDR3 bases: TGCGCCAGCAGCTTGGCCGGGGGGGACGAGTATTTT.

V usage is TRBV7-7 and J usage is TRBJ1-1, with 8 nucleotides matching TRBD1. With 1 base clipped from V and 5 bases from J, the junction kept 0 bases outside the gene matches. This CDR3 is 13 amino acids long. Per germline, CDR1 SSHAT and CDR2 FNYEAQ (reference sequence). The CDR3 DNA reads TGTGCCAGCAGCTTAGACAGGGGGACTGAAGCTTTCTTT. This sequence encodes CASSLDRGTEAFF.

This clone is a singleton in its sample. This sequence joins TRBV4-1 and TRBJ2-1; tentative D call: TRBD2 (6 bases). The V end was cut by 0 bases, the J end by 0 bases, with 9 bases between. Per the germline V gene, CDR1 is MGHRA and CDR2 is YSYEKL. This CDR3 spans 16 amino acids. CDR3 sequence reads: CASSQDAGSSYNEQFF. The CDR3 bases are TGCGCCAGCAGCCAAGACGCGGGGAGCTCCTACAATGAGCAGTTCTTC.